This is a list of T cell receptor beta chains from one sample in a study of T cell responses to AZD1222 COVID-19 vaccine. Data came from immunoSEQ multiplex PCR; TCRdb stores just in-frame clones and leaves some out. Of around 130,000 clones in the sample, roughly 87% were seen once. The starting material was peripheral blood, obtained 28 days after the second AZD1222 dose. The receptor set was obtained from an adult who received the AZD1222 COVID-19 vaccine. The CDR3 runs from the conserved cysteine through the conserved F or W. Each record gives: clone size, J gene, V gene, D gene, CDR3 length, CDR3 DNA, CDR3 protein. The D gene is left open where the match is weak. Rows give clone size only sometimes, using once, few, many, or a class for an expanded clone.

abundance: -
j_gene: TRBJ2-5
v_gene: TRBV7-7
d_gene: -
len: 13
CDR3nt: TGTGCTAGCAGCTTAGGTCAGTGGGAGACCCAGTACTTC
CDR3aa: CASSLGQWETQYF

abundance: -
j_gene: TRBJ1-1
v_gene: TRBV10-3
d_gene: -
len: 13
CDR3nt: TGTGCCATCAGCGGGACCCGGAACACTGAAGCTTTCTTT
CDR3aa: CAISGTRNTEAFF

abundance: -
j_gene: TRBJ1-4
v_gene: TRBV11-2
d_gene: -
len: 13
CDR3nt: TGTGCCAGCAGCCCACCCGGGAGGGAAAAACTGTTTTTT
CDR3aa: CASSPPGREKLFF

abundance: -
j_gene: TRBJ2-5
v_gene: TRBV5-8
d_gene: TRBD1
len: 15
CDR3nt: TGTGCCAGCAGCTTGCCGGGACAGGGGCTGGGGACCCAGTACTTC
CDR3aa: CASSLPGQGLGTQYF

abundance: -
j_gene: TRBJ2-1
v_gene: TRBV13
d_gene: -
len: 16
CDR3nt: TGTGCCAGCACCCCATTGGACCACGACCTTTACAATGAGCAGTTCTTC
CDR3aa: CASTPLDHDLYNEQFF

abundance: -
j_gene: TRBJ2-7
v_gene: TRBV6-1
d_gene: TRBD1
len: 15
CDR3nt: TGTGCCAGCAGTGAAACAGGGGGAACCGGCTACGAGCAGTACTTC
CDR3aa: CASSETGGTGYEQYF

abundance: -
j_gene: TRBJ1-5
v_gene: TRBV19
d_gene: -
len: 15
CDR3nt: TGTGCCAGTAGTATAGGAATCTCCCGAGAACAGCCCCAGCATTTT
CDR3aa: CASSIGISREQPQHF

abundance: -
j_gene: TRBJ2-1
v_gene: TRBV7-9
d_gene: TRBD2
len: 12
CDR3nt: TGTGCCAGCAGCTCTAGCGGGAGAAACCAGTTCTTC
CDR3aa: CASSSSGRNQFF

abundance: -
j_gene: TRBJ1-1
v_gene: TRBV9
d_gene: TRBD1
len: 14
CDR3nt: TGTGCCAGCAGCGCCTGGGACAGGGACACTGAAGCTTTCTTT
CDR3aa: CASSAWDRDTEAFF

abundance: -
j_gene: TRBJ1-5
v_gene: TRBV27
d_gene: TRBD1
len: 15
CDR3nt: TGTGCCAGCAGTTTCAGGGGGCAGGGCAATCAGCCCCAGCATTTT
CDR3aa: CASSFRGQGNQPQHF

abundance: once
j_gene: TRBJ2-2
v_gene: TRBV28
d_gene: -
len: 13
CDR3nt: TGTGCCAGCAGCCCCGGCCGCGTCGGGGAGCTGTTTTTT
CDR3aa: CASSPGRVGELFF

abundance: -
j_gene: TRBJ2-5
v_gene: TRBV6-5
d_gene: -
len: 13
CDR3nt: TGTGCCAGCAGGACAGTGGTTTGGGAGACCCAGTACTTC
CDR3aa: CASRTVVWETQYF

abundance: few
j_gene: TRBJ1-3
v_gene: TRBV19
d_gene: -
len: 17
CDR3nt: TGTGCCAGTAGTACAAACCGGGACGTGAGCTCTGGAAACACCATATATTTT
CDR3aa: CASSTNRDVSSGNTIYF

abundance: -
j_gene: TRBJ2-5
v_gene: TRBV15
d_gene: -
len: 15
CDR3nt: TGTGCCACCAGCAGAGATCAACCTGGGGGCGAGACCCAGTACTTC
CDR3aa: CATSRDQPGGETQYF

abundance: -
j_gene: TRBJ1-1
v_gene: TRBV6-5
d_gene: TRBD1
len: 15
CDR3nt: TGTGCCAGCAGTTACCATGGACAGGGGGCGACTGAAGCTTTCTTT
CDR3aa: CASSYHGQGATEAFF

abundance: -
j_gene: TRBJ1-5
v_gene: TRBV6-6
d_gene: -
len: 13
CDR3nt: TGTGCCAGCAGCGGTTTCGAGAATCAGCCCCAGCATTTT
CDR3aa: CASSGFENQPQHF

abundance: -
j_gene: TRBJ1-1
v_gene: TRBV10-3
d_gene: -
len: 14
CDR3nt: TGTGCCATCAGGTCCGGCCGCGAACCATATGAAGCTTTCTTT
CDR3aa: CAIRSGREPYEAFF

abundance: -
j_gene: TRBJ1-6
v_gene: TRBV27
d_gene: -
len: 14
CDR3nt: TGTGCCAGCAGTTTACTGGGGGGCAATTCACCCCTCCACTTT
CDR3aa: CASSLLGGNSPLHF

abundance: -
j_gene: TRBJ2-3
v_gene: TRBV5-5
d_gene: -
len: 13
CDR3nt: TGTGCCAGCAGCGAGGGAAGCACAGATACGCAGTATTTT
CDR3aa: CASSEGSTDTQYF

abundance: -
j_gene: TRBJ1-4
v_gene: TRBV10-3
d_gene: TRBD1
len: 15
CDR3nt: TGTGCCATCAGTGAATCCGGGACAGGGGACGAAAAACTGTTTTTT
CDR3aa: CAISESGTGDEKLFF

abundance: -
j_gene: TRBJ2-7
v_gene: TRBV24-1
d_gene: -
len: 12
CDR3nt: TGTGCCACCAGTGACTTTACCGACGAGCAGTACTTC
CDR3aa: CATSDFTDEQYF

abundance: -
j_gene: TRBJ1-4
v_gene: TRBV27
d_gene: -
len: 14
CDR3nt: TGTGCCAGCAGTTCAGGGCGGACTAATGAAAAACTGTTTTTT
CDR3aa: CASSSGRTNEKLFF

abundance: -
j_gene: TRBJ2-1
v_gene: TRBV5-5
d_gene: -
len: 15
CDR3nt: TGTGCCAGCAGCTTGTTACAACGCCCGAGGTTTGAGCAGTTCTTC
CDR3aa: CASSLLQRPRFEQFF

abundance: -
j_gene: TRBJ1-2
v_gene: TRBV4-1
d_gene: TRBD1
len: 13
CDR3nt: TGCGCCAGCAGCCAGCGACAGGGAGGAGGCTACACCTTC
CDR3aa: CASSQRQGGGYTF

abundance: few
j_gene: TRBJ2-7
v_gene: TRBV5-4
d_gene: -
len: 12
CDR3nt: TGTGCCAGCAGCTTGGACAGATCCGAGCAGTACTTC
CDR3aa: CASSLDRSEQYF

abundance: once
j_gene: TRBJ1-2
v_gene: TRBV18
d_gene: -
len: 13
CDR3nt: TGTGCCAGCTCACCGGCCGGGGCGGGTGGCTACACCTTC
CDR3aa: CASSPAGAGGYTF

abundance: few
j_gene: TRBJ2-1
v_gene: TRBV9
d_gene: TRBD2
len: 13
CDR3nt: TGTGCCAGCAGCGTAGGGGCGGGGGGAGAGCAGTTCTTC
CDR3aa: CASSVGAGGEQFF

abundance: -
j_gene: TRBJ1-1
v_gene: TRBV7-9
d_gene: -
len: 13
CDR3nt: TGTGCCAGCAGCTTAGCACCGAACACTGAAGCTTTCTTT
CDR3aa: CASSLAPNTEAFF

abundance: -
j_gene: TRBJ1-2
v_gene: TRBV5-8
d_gene: -
len: 15
CDR3nt: TGTGCCAGCAGCCTAGAGACAGGCGGGGCCAATGGCTACACCTTC
CDR3aa: CASSLETGGANGYTF

abundance: -
j_gene: TRBJ1-5
v_gene: TRBV5-1
d_gene: -
len: 14
CDR3nt: TGCGCCAGCAGCTTGGGAACAGGCAATCAGCCCCAGCATTTT
CDR3aa: CASSLGTGNQPQHF

abundance: -
j_gene: TRBJ2-7
v_gene: TRBV5-1
d_gene: TRBD2
len: 15
CDR3nt: TGCGCCAGCAGCCTCTTAACTAGCGGTTCCTACGAGCAGTACTTC
CDR3aa: CASSLLTSGSYEQYF

abundance: -
j_gene: TRBJ2-5
v_gene: TRBV15
d_gene: TRBD1
len: 15
CDR3nt: TGTGCCACCAGCGTTCGGACAGGCTACCAAGAGACCCAGTACTTC
CDR3aa: CATSVRTGYQETQYF

abundance: -
j_gene: TRBJ2-7
v_gene: TRBV7-2
d_gene: -
len: 14
CDR3nt: TGTGCCAGCAGCATTACTAGGATCGGCCCCGAGCAGTACTTC
CDR3aa: CASSITRIGPEQYF